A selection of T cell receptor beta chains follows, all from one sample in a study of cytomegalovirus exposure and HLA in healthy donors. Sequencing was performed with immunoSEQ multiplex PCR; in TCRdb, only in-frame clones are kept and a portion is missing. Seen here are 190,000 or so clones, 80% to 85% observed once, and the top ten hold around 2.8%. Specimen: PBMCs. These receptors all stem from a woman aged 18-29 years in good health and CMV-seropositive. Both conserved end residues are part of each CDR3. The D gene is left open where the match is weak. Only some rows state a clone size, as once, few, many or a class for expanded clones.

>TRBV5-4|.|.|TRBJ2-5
CASSLPQPYGQETQYF
TGTGCCAGCAGCTTGCCTCAACCCTACGGCCAAGAGACCCAGTACTTC
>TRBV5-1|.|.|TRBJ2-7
CASSLEVQGSYEQYF
TGCGCCAGCAGCTTGGAGGTCCAGGGCTCCTACGAGCAGTACTTC
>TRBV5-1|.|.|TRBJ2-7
CASSSKYGGGEQYF
TGCGCCAGCAGCTCGAAATACGGGGGAGGCGAGCAGTACTTC
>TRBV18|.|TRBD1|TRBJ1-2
CASSPVGQVDYGYTF
TGTGCCAGCTCACCAGTCGGACAGGTAGACTATGGCTACACCTTC
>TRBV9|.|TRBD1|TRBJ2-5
CASSVRQGAETQYF
TGTGCCAGCAGCGTTCGGCAGGGGGCTGAGACCCAGTACTTC
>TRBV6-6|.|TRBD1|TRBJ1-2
CASSFDRDGYTF
TGTGCCAGCAGTTTTGACAGGGATGGCTACACCTTC
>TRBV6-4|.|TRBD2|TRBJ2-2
CASSDSGGASGELFF
TGTGCCAGCAGTGACAGCGGGGGGGCCTCCGGGGAGCTGTTTTTT
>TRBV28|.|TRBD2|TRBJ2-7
CASSLSLAGGAQYF
TGTGCCAGCAGTTTATCCTTAGCGGGGGGGGCGCAGTACTTC
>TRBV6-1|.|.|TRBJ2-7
CASLLTLSYEQYF
TGTGCCAGCCTGTTGACACTCTCCTACGAGCAGTACTTC
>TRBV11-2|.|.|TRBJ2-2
CASSLERFRNTGELFF
TGTGCCAGCAGCTTAGAGCGGTTCCGGAACACCGGGGAGCTGTTTTTT
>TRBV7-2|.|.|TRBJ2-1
CASSLGSVDEQFF
TGTGCCAGCAGCTTGGGCTCGGTGGATGAGCAGTTCTTC
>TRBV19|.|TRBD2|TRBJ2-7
CASSRLAGGRTYEQYF
TGTGCCAGTAGTAGGCTAGCGGGGGGGAGAACCTACGAGCAGTACTTC
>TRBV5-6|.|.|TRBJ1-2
CASSWGGEYYYGYTF
TGTGCCAGCAGCTGGGGAGGGGAGTATTACTATGGCTACACCTTC
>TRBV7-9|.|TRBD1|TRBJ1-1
CASSSGDREAFF
TGTGCCAGCAGCTCCGGGGACAGGGAAGCTTTCTTT
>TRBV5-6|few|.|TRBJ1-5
CASRSWGGNQPQHF
TGTGCCAGCAGGTCGTGGGGAGGCAATCAGCCCCAGCATTTT
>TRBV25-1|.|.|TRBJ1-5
CASSQGSNQPQHF
TGTGCCTCCAGCCAGGGTAGCAATCAGCCCCAGCATTTT
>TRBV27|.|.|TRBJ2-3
CASSPARTNTDTQYF
TGTGCCAGCAGCCCAGCCCGGACTAACACAGATACGCAGTATTTT
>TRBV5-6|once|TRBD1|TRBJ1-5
CASSSRDRGGRQPQHF
TGTGCCAGCAGCAGCCGGGACAGGGGGGGGCGGCAGCCCCAGCATTTT
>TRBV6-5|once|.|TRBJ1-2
CASSGGKEGYGYTF
TGTGCCAGCAGTGGAGGAAAAGAGGGTTACGGCTACACCTTC
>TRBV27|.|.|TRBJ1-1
CASSTPLGGTEAFF
TGTGCCAGCAGTACTCCCCTCGGGGGGACTGAAGCTTTCTTT
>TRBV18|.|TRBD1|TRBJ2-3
CASSPRQGTDTQYF
TGTGCCAGCTCACCCCGACAGGGTACAGATACGCAGTATTTT
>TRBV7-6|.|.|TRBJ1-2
CASSSGPLTHYGYTF
TGTGCCAGCAGCTCAGGGCCGCTGACCCACTATGGCTACACCTTC
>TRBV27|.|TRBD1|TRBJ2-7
CASSYKGAALYEQYF
TGTGCCAGCAGTTATAAGGGGGCCGCCCTCTACGAGCAGTACTTC
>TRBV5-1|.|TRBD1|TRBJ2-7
CASRLSGGSYEQYF
TGCGCCAGCAGGTTGTCAGGGGGCTCCTACGAGCAGTACTTC
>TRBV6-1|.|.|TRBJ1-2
CATQKTANSYGYTF
TGTGCCACACAAAAGACAGCTAACAGCTATGGCTACACCTTC
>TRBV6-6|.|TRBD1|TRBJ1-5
CASSWTGFGNQPQHF
TGTGCCAGCAGTTGGACAGGGTTTGGGAATCAGCCCCAGCATTTT
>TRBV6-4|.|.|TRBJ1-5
CASSGNYRDVNQPQHF
TGTGCCAGCAGTGGAAACTACAGGGATGTCAATCAGCCCCAGCATTTT
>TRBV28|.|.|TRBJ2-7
CASRLKALSDEQYF
TGTGCCAGCAGACTCAAAGCGTTATCGGACGAGCAGTACTTC
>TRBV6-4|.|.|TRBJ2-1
CASSEGAEPYNEQFF
TGTGCCAGCAGTGAAGGGGCAGAACCCTACAATGAGCAGTTCTTC
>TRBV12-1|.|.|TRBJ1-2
CASSSSIDPRNYGYTF
TGTGCCAGCAGCTCCTCAATTGACCCGAGGAACTATGGCTACACCTTC
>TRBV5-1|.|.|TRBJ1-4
CASSSENTKKLFF
TGCGCCAGCAGCTCCGAAAACACGAAAAAGTTGTTTTTT
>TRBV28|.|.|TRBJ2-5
CASSPSTLVWETQYF
TGTGCCAGCAGTCCCTCGACTCTTGTTTGGGAGACCCAGTACTTC
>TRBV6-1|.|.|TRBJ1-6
CASSGGQAGVSPLHF
TGTGCCAGCAGTGGGGGGCAGGCGGGTGTTTCACCCCTCCACTTT
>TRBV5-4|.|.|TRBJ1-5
CASSHRADNQPQHF
TGTGCCAGCAGCCACAGGGCTGATAATCAGCCCCAGCATTTT
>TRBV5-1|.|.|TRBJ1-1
CASSLTGKGNTEAFF
TGCGCCAGCAGTCTTACAGGGAAGGGAAACACTGAAGCTTTCTTT
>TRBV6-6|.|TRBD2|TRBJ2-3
CASSYGVGGEYF
TGTGCCAGCAGTTACGGGGTTGGGGGGGAGTATTTT
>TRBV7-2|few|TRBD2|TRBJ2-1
CASSVEGLAEQFF
TGTGCCAGCAGCGTAGAGGGACTAGCGGAGCAGTTCTTC
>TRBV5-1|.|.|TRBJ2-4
CASSLGVQILAKNIQYF
TGCGCCAGCAGCTTGGGTGTGCAGATTCTAGCCAAAAACATTCAGTACTTC
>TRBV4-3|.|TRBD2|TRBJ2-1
CASSRGTSAYNEQFF
TGCGCCAGCAGCCGAGGGACTAGCGCATACAATGAGCAGTTCTTC
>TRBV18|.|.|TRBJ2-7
CASSPGQLINYEQYF
TGTGCCAGCTCACCCGGACAACTTATTAACTACGAGCAGTACTTC
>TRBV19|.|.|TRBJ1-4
CASSKGLLEKLFF
TGTGCCAGTAGTAAGGGACTACTGGAAAAACTGTTTTTT
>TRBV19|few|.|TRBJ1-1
CASSIVRNTEAFF
TGTGCCAGTAGTATAGTGAGAAACACTGAAGCTTTCTTT
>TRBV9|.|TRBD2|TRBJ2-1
CASSVGLAGNNEQFF
TGTGCCAGCAGCGTCGGTTTAGCGGGGAACAATGAGCAGTTCTTC
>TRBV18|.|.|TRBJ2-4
CASSAGYIQYF
TGTGCCAGCTCTGCAGGGTACATTCAGTACTTC
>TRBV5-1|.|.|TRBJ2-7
CASSLGQDYEQYF
TGCGCCAGCAGCTTGGGACAGGACTACGAGCAGTACTTC
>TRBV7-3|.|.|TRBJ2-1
CASSSGDEQFF
TGTGCCAGCAGCTCCGGGGATGAGCAGTTCTTC
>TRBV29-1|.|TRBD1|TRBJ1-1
CSALQGALRNTEAFF
TGCAGCGCTTTACAGGGGGCCCTTAGGAACACTGAAGCTTTCTTT
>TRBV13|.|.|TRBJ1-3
CASSLQAFSGNTIYF
TGTGCCAGCAGCTTACAGGCCTTCTCTGGAAACACCATATATTTT